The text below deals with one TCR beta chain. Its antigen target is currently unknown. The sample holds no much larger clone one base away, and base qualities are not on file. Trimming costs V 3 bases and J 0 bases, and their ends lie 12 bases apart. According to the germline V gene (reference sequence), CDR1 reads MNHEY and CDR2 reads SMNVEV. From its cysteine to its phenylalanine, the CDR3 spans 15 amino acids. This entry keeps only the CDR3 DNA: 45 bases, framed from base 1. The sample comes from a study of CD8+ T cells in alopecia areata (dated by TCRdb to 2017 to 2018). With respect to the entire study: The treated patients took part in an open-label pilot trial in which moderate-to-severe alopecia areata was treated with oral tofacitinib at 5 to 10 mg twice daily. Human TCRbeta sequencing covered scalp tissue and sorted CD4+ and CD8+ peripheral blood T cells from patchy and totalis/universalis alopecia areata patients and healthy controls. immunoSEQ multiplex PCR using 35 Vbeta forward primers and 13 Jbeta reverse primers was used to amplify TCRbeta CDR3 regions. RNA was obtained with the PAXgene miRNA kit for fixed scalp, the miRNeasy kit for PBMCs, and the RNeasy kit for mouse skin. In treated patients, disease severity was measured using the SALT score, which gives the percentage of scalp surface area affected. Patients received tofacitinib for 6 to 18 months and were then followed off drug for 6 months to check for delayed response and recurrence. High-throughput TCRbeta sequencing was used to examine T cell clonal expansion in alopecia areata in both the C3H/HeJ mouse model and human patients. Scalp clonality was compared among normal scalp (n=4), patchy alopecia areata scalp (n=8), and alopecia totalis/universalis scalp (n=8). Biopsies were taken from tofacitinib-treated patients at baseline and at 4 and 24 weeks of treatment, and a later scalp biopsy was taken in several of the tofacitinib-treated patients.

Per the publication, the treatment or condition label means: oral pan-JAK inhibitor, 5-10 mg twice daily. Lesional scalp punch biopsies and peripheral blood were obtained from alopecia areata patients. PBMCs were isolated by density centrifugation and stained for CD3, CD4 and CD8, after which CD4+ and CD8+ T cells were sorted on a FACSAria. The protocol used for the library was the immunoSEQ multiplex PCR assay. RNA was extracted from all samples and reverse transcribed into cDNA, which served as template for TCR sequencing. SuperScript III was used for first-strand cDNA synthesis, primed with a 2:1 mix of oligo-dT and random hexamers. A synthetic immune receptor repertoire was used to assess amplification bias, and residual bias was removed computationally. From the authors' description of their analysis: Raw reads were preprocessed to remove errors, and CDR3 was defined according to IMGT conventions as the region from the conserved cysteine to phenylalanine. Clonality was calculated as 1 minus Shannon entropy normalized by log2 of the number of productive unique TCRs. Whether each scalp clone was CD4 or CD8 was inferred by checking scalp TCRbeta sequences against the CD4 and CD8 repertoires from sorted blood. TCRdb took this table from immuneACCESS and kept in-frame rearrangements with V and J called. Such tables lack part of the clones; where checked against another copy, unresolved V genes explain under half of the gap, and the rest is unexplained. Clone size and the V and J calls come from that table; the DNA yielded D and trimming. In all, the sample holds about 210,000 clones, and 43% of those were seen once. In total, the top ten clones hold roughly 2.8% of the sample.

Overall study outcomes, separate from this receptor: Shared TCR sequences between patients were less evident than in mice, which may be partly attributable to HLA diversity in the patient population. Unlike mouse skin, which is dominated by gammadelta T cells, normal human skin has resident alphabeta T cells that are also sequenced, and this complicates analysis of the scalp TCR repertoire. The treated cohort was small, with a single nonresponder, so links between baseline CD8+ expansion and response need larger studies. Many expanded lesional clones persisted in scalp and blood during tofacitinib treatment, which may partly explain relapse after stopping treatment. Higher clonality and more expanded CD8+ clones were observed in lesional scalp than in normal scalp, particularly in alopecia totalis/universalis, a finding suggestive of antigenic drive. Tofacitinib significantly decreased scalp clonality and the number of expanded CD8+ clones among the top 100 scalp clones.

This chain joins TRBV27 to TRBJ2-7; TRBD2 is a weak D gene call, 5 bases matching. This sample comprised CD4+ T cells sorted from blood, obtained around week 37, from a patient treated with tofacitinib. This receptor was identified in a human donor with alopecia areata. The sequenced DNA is TGTGCCAGCAGTTTGGTAGGTGGGAGCTCCTACGAGCAGTACTTC. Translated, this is CASSLVGGSSYEQYF.